The 13 T cell receptor beta chains below come from one sample, sequenced in a study of neoadjuvant anti-PD-1 for oral cavity cancer. Time point in this sample: after neoadjuvant nivolumab, at surgical resection. Clones were sequenced by immunoSEQ multiplex PCR, and TCRdb holds only the in-frame ones, with some missing. The table shows 73,000 or so clones, with 70% to 90% occurring only once. The sequenced sample was PBMCs, obtained after nivolumab (anti-PD-1) treatment. These receptors all stem from a person aged 35-79 years with oral cavity squamous cell carcinoma.

V is TRBV19 and J is TRBJ1-2, with a possible D match to TRBD1 (6 bases). Germline loops: CDR1 LNHDA, CDR2 SQIVND (reference sequence). The germline V and J ends were trimmed by 4 bases and 10 bases, with 28 bases remaining between them. This CDR3 region has 17 residues. CDR3 nucleotide sequence: TGTGCCAGTAGTAATCACGGAAGGGGGGACGGTCGCCAAGTCTACACCTTC. This encodes CASSNHGRGDGRQVYTF.

CDR3 coding DNA: TGTGCCAGCAGCCCGACGGCTAGCGGGAATGAGCAGTTCTTC. Translation: CASSPTASGNEQFF. V is TRBV7-6 and J is TRBJ2-1, with 8 bases that match TRBD2. Germline assignment: CDR1 SGHVS and CDR2 FNYEAQ. J gave up 7 bases and V 5 bases, and 7 bases lay outside the gene matches. The CDR3 extends over 14 amino acids.

The chain is built from TRBV30 and TRBJ2-7; 10 positions agree with TRBD1. The CDR3 length is 14 residues. With 0 bases clipped from V and 6 bases from J, the junction kept 5 bases outside the gene matches. Germline loops: CDR1 GTSNPN, CDR2 SVGIG (reference sequence). The CDR3 DNA reads TGTGCCTGGAGTGTAAAAGGGACAGGGGTCGAGCAGTACTTC. This sequence encodes CAWSVKGTGVEQYF.

The CDR3 nucleotides are TGTGCCAGCAGTTTATCCCTCTCCTACGAGCAGTACTTC. Residues: CASSLSLSYEQYF. This rearrangement joins TRBV27 to TRBJ2-7; D gene unclear. Germline loops: CDR1 MNHEY, CDR2 SMNVEV (reference sequence). Deletions cut 0 bases from V and 0 bases from J, with 3 bases between. The CDR3 sequence is 13 residues long.

Here the CDR3 DNA reads TGCGCCAGCAGCCAACCCCTAGCGGGGGCCAACAATGAGCAGTTCTTC. It encodes CASSQPLAGANNEQFF. The V gene is TRBV4-1, the J gene TRBJ2-1; 10 bases are a match to TRBD2. The germline CDR1 and CDR2 sequences are MGHRA and YSYEKL. This CDR3 contains 16 residues. After removal of 2 bases from V and 5 bases from J, the junction contained 6 bases not matched to a gene.

The chain carries TRBV5-1 and TRBJ1-1; D unresolved. V shed 4 bases and J shed 4 bases, with 14 bases lying between them. The CDR3 spans 14 residues. Germline CDR1 SGHRS, CDR2 YFSETQ. The CDR3 is CASSGMTDTTEAFF. The CDR3 DNA follows: TGCGCCAGCAGCGGGATGACGGATACCACTGAAGCTTTCTTT.

The V gene is TRBV29-1, the J gene TRBJ2-4; a possible D gene is TRBD1 (6 bases). The CDR3 covers 13 residues. With 5 bases removed from V and 5 bases from J, the gap between germline ends came to 13 bases. Germline loops: CDR1 SQVTM, CDR2 ANQGSEA. The CDR3 spells CSVTGTIENIQYF. The CDR3 nucleotides read TGCAGCGTTACCGGGACAATTGAAAACATTCAGTACTTC.

The chain has TRBV10-3 and TRBJ1-2; D might be TRBD1 (6 bases). CDR3 size: 17 residues. In germline, CDR1 is ENHRY, CDR2 SYGVKD. V lost 0 bases and J lost 4, with 18 bases in between. CDR3 coding DNA: TGTGCCATCAGTGAGTCGAATCAGGGTGGGGGCTCCTATGGCTACACCTTC. Translation gives CAISESNQGGGSYGYTF.

This chain connects TRBV23-1 to TRBJ1-1, with 9 positions matching TRBD1. TRBV23-1 is filed as an ORF, its function uncertain. The CDR3 length is 14 residues. The ends lost 6 bases at V and 4 bases at J; junction bases unmatched: 6. The CDR3 spells CASSQPDRGTEAFF. The CDR3 nucleotides are TGCGCCAGCAGCCAACCGGACAGGGGCACTGAAGCTTTCTTT.

The chain links TRBV4-2 to TRBJ2-2, with 8 bases lining up with TRBD1. Germline V gives CDR1 LGHNA, CDR2 YNFKEQ. Trimming at V came to 5 bases and at J to 4 bases, leaving 6 bases not matched to a gene. The CDR3 length is 15 residues. In nucleotides, the CDR3 is TGTGCCAGCAGCTCGCCAGGGGGCGGCACCGGGGAGCTGTTTTTT. Translated, it gives CASSSPGGGTGELFF.

The rearrangement uses TRBV20-1 and TRBJ2-2, with TRBD1 matching 7 bases. CDR3 length: 11 residues. Germline V gene sequence: CDR1 DFQATT, CDR2 SNEGSKA (reference sequence). Written as DNA, the CDR3 is TGCAGCTTACAGGGGACCGGGGAGCTGTTTTTT. Its protein product is CSLQGTGELFF.

The rearrangement joins TRBV28 to TRBJ2-2; no definite D call. Trimming took 5 bases from V and 6 from J, leaving 4 bases between them. Germline loops: CDR1 MDHEN, CDR2 SYDVKM. The CDR3 contains 11 residues. In DNA form, the CDR3 reads TGTGCCAGCAGTGGCGCCGGGGAGCTGTTTTTT. Its translation is CASSGAGELFF. The full variable domain, rest sourced from reference TRBV28 and TRBJ2-2, is DVKVTQSSRYLVKRTGEKVFLECVQDMDHENMFWYRQDPGLGLRLIYFSYDVKMKEKGDIPEGYSVSREKKERFSLILESASTNQTSMYLCASSGAGELFFGEGSRLTVL.

CDR3 bases: TGTGCCAGCAGCCCCAAGGTGAACACTGAAGCTTTCTTT. It codes for CASSPKVNTEAFF. The chain has TRBV7-3 and TRBJ1-1; D is unclear. Germline CDR1 and CDR2: SGHTA and FQGTGA. This CDR3 comprises 13 residues. Between the trimmed V and J ends, which lost 5 bases and 0 bases, there was a span of 7 bases.